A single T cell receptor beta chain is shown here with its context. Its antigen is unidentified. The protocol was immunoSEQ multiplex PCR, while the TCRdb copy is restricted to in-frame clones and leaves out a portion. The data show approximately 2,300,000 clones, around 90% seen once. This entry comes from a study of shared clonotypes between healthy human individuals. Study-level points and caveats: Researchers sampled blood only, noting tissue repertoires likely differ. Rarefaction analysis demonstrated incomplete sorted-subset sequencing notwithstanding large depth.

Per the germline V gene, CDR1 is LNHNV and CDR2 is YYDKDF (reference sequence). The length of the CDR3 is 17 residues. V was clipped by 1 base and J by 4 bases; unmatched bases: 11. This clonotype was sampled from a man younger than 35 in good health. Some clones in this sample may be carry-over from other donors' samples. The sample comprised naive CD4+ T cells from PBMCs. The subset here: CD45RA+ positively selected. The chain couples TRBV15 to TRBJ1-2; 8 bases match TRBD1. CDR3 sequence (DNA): TGTGCCACCAGCAGAGCAGGGTCAGGGGGCCCGGGCTATGGCTACACCTTC. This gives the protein CATSRAGSGGPGYGYTF.